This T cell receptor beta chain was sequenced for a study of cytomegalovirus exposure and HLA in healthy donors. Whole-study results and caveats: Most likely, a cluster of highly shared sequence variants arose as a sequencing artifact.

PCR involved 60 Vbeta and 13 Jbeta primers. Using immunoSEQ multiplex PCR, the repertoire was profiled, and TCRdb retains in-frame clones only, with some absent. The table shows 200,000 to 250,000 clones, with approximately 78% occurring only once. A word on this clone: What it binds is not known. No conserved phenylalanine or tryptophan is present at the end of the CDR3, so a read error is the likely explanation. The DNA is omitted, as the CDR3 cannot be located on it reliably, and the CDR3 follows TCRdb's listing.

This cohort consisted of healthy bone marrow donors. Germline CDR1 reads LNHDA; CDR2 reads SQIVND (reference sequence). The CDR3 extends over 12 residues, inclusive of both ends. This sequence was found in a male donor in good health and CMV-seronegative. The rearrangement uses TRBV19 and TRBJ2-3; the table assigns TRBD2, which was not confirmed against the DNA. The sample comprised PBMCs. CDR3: CASSSRTSGRAI.